One sample yielded the 29 T cell receptor beta chains listed below, sequenced in a study of blood T cell repertoires in COVID-19. Data came from immunoSEQ multiplex PCR; TCRdb stores just in-frame clones and leaves some out. The sample comprises about 50,000 clones, about 87% of which are singletons, and approximately 15% rests with the top ten. Sample: peripheral blood. The receptors shown here come from a human donor in a cohort sampled during active COVID-19.

With regard to this clone: This CDR3 is also generated by other DNA sequences in the sample. The chain uses TRBV5-4 and TRBJ2-7; TRBD2 agrees at 7 bases. With V trimmed by 0 bases and J by 5 bases, 2 bases remained unmatched. The CDR3 runs 13 residues. In germline, CDR1 is SGHNT, CDR2 YYREEE (reference sequence). The chain's CDR3 is CASSLVGGDEQYF. In nucleotides, the CDR3 is TGTGCCAGCAGCTTGGTTGGGGGGGACGAGCAGTACTTC.

The chain combines TRBV7-9 with TRBJ1-4; 10 bases are shared with TRBD1. Trimming cost V 1 base and J 7 bases; bases outside gene matches: 0. Germline CDR1 reads SEHNR; CDR2 reads FQNEAQ (reference sequence). The CDR3 runs to 14 residues. In DNA, the CDR3 is TGTGCCAGCAGCTTAGGGACAGGGGGTGAAAAACTGTTTTTT. As protein: CASSLGTGGEKLFF.

V gene TRBV3-1 (or the pseudogene TRBV3-2) combines with J gene TRBJ2-2; D is uncertain. Germline lookup yields CDR1 LGHDT and CDR2 YNNKEL (reference sequence). The length of the CDR3 is 16 residues. With 0 bases removed from V and 7 bases from J, the gap between germline ends came to 15 bases. The CDR3 sequence is CASSQESGHLSGELFF. CDR3 in DNA: TGTGCCAGCAGCCAAGAAAGTGGCCACCTCAGCGGGGAGCTGTTTTTT.

This clone was observed a single time. The gene calls are TRBV28 and TRBJ2-7; TRBD1 agrees at 9 bases. Unmatched junction bases numbered 9, after V lost 5 bases and J lost 7 bases. From germline, CDR1 is MDHEN and CDR2 SYDVKM. The CDR3 consists of 14 residues. The CDR3 nucleotides read TGTGCCAGCAGTACGGGGACAGGGTCTGGAGAGCAGTACTTC. Its translation: CASSTGTGSGEQYF.

This chain uses TRBV7-2 with TRBJ2-6, with a possible D match to TRBD2 (5 bases). Germline V gives CDR1 SGHTA, CDR2 FQGNSA. Trimming pared 0 bases from V and 0 bases from J, leaving 15 bases between. This CDR3 is 19 amino acids long. This chain's CDR3 is CASSLAGSGLGSGANVLTF. CDR3 DNA sequence: TGTGCCAGCAGCTTAGCGGGGAGTGGTCTAGGCTCTGGGGCCAACGTCCTGACTTTC.

This sequence joins TRBV2 and TRBJ2-7, with 10 bases matching TRBD1. From germline, CDR1 is SNHLY and CDR2 FYNNEI. With V trimmed by 5 bases and J by 2 bases, 6 bases remained unmatched. The CDR3 is 15 amino acids. The CDR3 DNA reads TGTGCCAGCAGTCCCGGGACAGGGGTCCCCTACGAGCAGTACTTC. It encodes CASSPGTGVPYEQYF.

This clone was found once. V gene TRBV5-5 combines with J gene TRBJ2-1; D is perhaps TRBD1 (6 bases). The CDR3 totals 13 residues. Germline CDR1 is SGHKS and CDR2 is YYEKEE (reference sequence). V was cut by 2 bases and J by 8 bases, with 11 bases left in between. In DNA, the CDR3 is TGTGCCAGCAGCTTTCCTGGACAGCATGAGCAGTTCTTC. Translating it yields CASSFPGQHEQFF.

The chain links TRBV4-1 to TRBJ2-7, with D possibly TRBD1 on 5 matching bases. Germline V gene sequence: CDR1 MGHRA, CDR2 YSYEKL. V was cut by 1 base and J by 2 bases, with 12 bases left in between. CDR3 length: 15 amino acids. The CDR3: CASSQVAGRTYEQYF. In DNA form, the CDR3 reads TGCGCCAGCAGCCAAGTGGCAGGGCGAACCTACGAGCAGTACTTC.

The chain carries TRBV5-1 and TRBJ2-7; TRBD2 matches 7 bases. Germline V lookup: CDR1 SGHRS, CDR2 YFSETQ. The CDR3 is made up of 13 amino acids. The trim removed 3 bases at V and 3 bases at J, leaving 3 bases unmatched. The CDR3, as DNA: TGCGCCAGCAGCTCGGGGACTAACTACGAGCAGTACTTC. It encodes CASSSGTNYEQYF.

J is TRBJ2-1 and V is TRBV30; TRBD1 agrees at 7 bases. The CDR3 contains 15 residues. Trimming cost V 0 bases and J 3 bases; bases outside gene matches: 5. The germline CDR1 and CDR2 sequences are GTSNPN and SVGIG (reference sequence). CDR3 in DNA: TGTGCCTGGAGTGTCCTCGGGACAGACTACAATGAGCAGTTCTTC. It encodes CAWSVLGTDYNEQFF.

The sample holds one count of this clone. The chain carries TRBV5-4 and TRBJ2-7; 12 nucleotides align to TRBD2. Trimming at V came to 4 bases and at J to 0 bases, leaving 5 bases not matched to a gene. The germline gives CDR1 SGHNT, CDR2 YYREEE (reference sequence). The CDR3 sequence is 16 residues long. In DNA form, the CDR3 reads TGTGCCAGCAGCGGGGGACTAGCGGGTCGCTCCTACGAGCAGTACTTC. Translated: CASSGGLAGRSYEQYF.

This chain uses TRBV27 with TRBJ2-1; perhaps TRBD2 as D (6 bases). Trimming took off 2 bases at V and 6 bases at J, with 11 bases between the two ends. Germline V gene sequence: CDR1 MNHEY, CDR2 SMNVEV (reference sequence). This CDR3 region has 14 residues. The CDR3 here is CASSLLGGRNEQFF. The CDR3 DNA is TGTGCCAGCAGTTTACTGGGGGGACGCAATGAGCAGTTCTTC.

This clone has just one count. The rearrangement uses TRBV29-1 and TRBJ2-7, with TRBD1 matching 9 bases. V gave up 6 bases and J gave up 6 bases; unmatched junction bases: 9. CDR1 and CDR2 (germline): SQVTM, ANQGSEA. CDR3 length: 13 residues. CDR3 in DNA: TGCAGCGTGCCGGGACAGGGTTACCTCGAGCAGTACTTC. It translates to CSVPGQGYLEQYF.

V gene TRBV24-1 combines with J gene TRBJ2-3; D possibly corresponds to TRBD1 (6 bases). The CDR3 covers 17 residues. Germline V CDR1 and CDR2: KGHDR, SFDVKD. V was pared by 0 bases and J by 0 bases, with 12 bases between. This CDR3 is CATSDLEGDGSTDTQYF. Here the CDR3 DNA reads TGTGCCACCAGTGATTTGGAGGGGGATGGTAGCACAGATACGCAGTATTTT.

The chain joins TRBV9 to TRBJ1-2, with a weak D call TRBD1 (6 bases). Per germline, CDR1 SGDLS and CDR2 YYNGEE. Trimming cost V 3 bases and J 4 bases, with 19 bases left between them. This CDR3 spans 16 amino acids. The CDR3 DNA follows: TGTGCCAGCAGCGCCCAGGAGGGGGGGGGAATCTATGGCTACACCTTC. Its protein product is CASSAQEGGGIYGYTF.

This chain uses TRBV3-1 (or the pseudogene TRBV3-2) with TRBJ1-4; D remains unclear. Germline loops: CDR1 LGHDT, CDR2 YNNKEL (reference sequence). The V gene lost 0 bases and the J gene lost 3 bases, with 8 bases spanning the gap. This CDR3 contains 15 residues. In nucleotides, the CDR3 is TGTGCCAGCAGCCAAGAGTCCGGGTCTAATGAAAAACTGTTTTTT. Translation gives CASSQESGSNEKLFF.

The gene calls are TRBV5-1 and TRBJ2-1; TRBD2 agrees at 9 bases. CDR1 SGHRS and CDR2 YFSETQ come from the germline V gene. CDR3 size: 18 residues. The V and J ends lost 0 bases and 0 bases, in that order; junction bases with no gene match: 7. CDR3: CASSLGSGSEYSYNEQFF. In DNA, the CDR3 is TGCGCCAGCAGCTTGGGTAGCGGGAGCGAGTACTCCTACAATGAGCAGTTCTTC.

The chain links TRBV25-1 to TRBJ2-5; tentatively, D is TRBD2 (6 bases). This CDR3 is 14 amino acids long. Trimming took off 2 bases at V and 5 bases at J, with 12 bases between the two ends. Looked up from germline, CDR1 is MGHDK and CDR2 is SYGVNS. The CDR3 DNA sequence: TGTGCCAGCAGTGAAAGGGGAGGAAGGGAGACCCAGTACTTC. Protein: CASSERGGRETQYF.

The genes are TRBV11-2 and TRBJ2-3; 10 bases agree with TRBD2. CDR1 and CDR2 from the germline V gene are SGHAT and FQNNGV. V lost 5 bases, J lost 6 bases, and 2 bases stayed unmatched. The CDR3 totals 13 residues. The CDR3 reads CASSAAGGDTQYF. The CDR3 nucleotides read TGTGCCAGCAGCGCAGCGGGGGGGGATACGCAGTATTTT. Full variable domain (outside the CDR3, taken from reference TRBV11-2 and TRBJ2-3): EAGVAQSPRYKIIEKRQSVAFWCNPISGHATLYWYQQILGQGPKLLIQFQNNGVVDDSQLPKDRFSAERLKGVDSTLKIQPAKLEDSAVYLCASSAAGGDTQYFGPGTRLTVL.

This clone was detected only once. This chain joins TRBV28 and TRBJ2-5; tentative D call: TRBD2 (5 bases). Germline loops: CDR1 MDHEN, CDR2 SYDVKM. This CDR3 comprises 11 residues. The CDR3 protein is CATAGGETQYF. The CDR3 DNA reads TGTGCGACGGCGGGTGGAGAGACCCAGTACTTC.

The rearrangement uses TRBV2 and TRBJ2-7; weak D call: TRBD2 (6 bases). The CDR3 extends over 14 amino acids. The germline V gene encodes CDR1 SNHLY and CDR2 FYNNEI. V lost 10 bases to trimming and J lost 2 bases, with 18 bases between them. For the CDR3, the DNA is TGTGCCACAACCCTTCCGCGGGACCCCTACGAGCAGTACTTC. The encoded protein is CATTLPRDPYEQYF.

This chain joins TRBV11-2 and TRBJ1-2, with TRBD1 matching over 7 bases. CDR1 and CDR2 (germline): SGHAT, FQNNGV. The J segment lost 4 bases and the V segment lost 5 bases, leaving 7 bases of the junction unmatched. The length of the CDR3 is 14 residues. The CDR3 loop is CASSRWDSGYGYTF. CDR3 coding DNA: TGTGCCAGCAGCCGGTGGGACAGCGGCTATGGCTACACCTTC.

This clone was seen just once. This chain joins TRBV11-2 and TRBJ2-1; D might be TRBD2 (7 bases). In germline, CDR1 is SGHAT, CDR2 FQNNGV. V lost 1 base and J lost 8, with 15 bases in between. This CDR3 has 15 residues. The CDR3 loop is CASSLVAGARDEQFF. The CDR3 DNA is TGTGCCAGCAGCTTAGTGGCGGGGGCACGGGATGAGCAGTTCTTC. The variable domain in full, completed from reference TRBV11-2 and TRBJ2-1, reads EAGVAQSPRYKIIEKRQSVAFWCNPISGHATLYWYQQILGQGPKLLIQFQNNGVVDDSQLPKDRFSAERLKGVDSTLKIQPAKLEDSAVYLCASSLVAGARDEQFFGPGTRLTVL.

This chain links TRBV5-6 with TRBJ2-6; D gene unclear. V was trimmed by 4 bases and J by 4 bases, leaving 9 bases between them. This CDR3 has 14 amino acids. Germline V gives CDR1 SGHDT, CDR2 YYEEEE. The CDR3 spells CASSLASGANVLTF. DNA for the CDR3: TGTGCCAGCAGCCTGGCGTCGGGGGCCAACGTCCTGACTTTC.

The CDR3 nucleotides are TGTGCCAGCAGCTTCTTCGCGGGGGGGTCTAATGAGCAGTTCTTC. Translation gives CASSFFAGGSNEQFF. This chain links TRBV7-3 with TRBJ2-1, with TRBD2 matching 9 bases. V was clipped by 3 bases and J by 7 bases; unmatched bases: 7. The CDR3 sequence is 15 residues long. Germline CDR1 is SGHTA and CDR2 is FQGTGA.

The rearrangement joins TRBV25-1 to TRBJ1-1; no clear D. The germline V gene has CDR1 MGHDK and CDR2 SYGVNS. V gave up 1 base and J gave up 7 bases, with 10 bases separating them. The CDR3 length is 13 residues. The CDR3 sequence: CASSESSGIEAFF. The CDR3 bases are TGTGCCAGCAGTGAATCTTCGGGTATTGAAGCTTTCTTT. Supplemented by reference TRBV25-1 and TRBJ1-1, the full variable domain reads EADIYQTPRYLVIGTGKKITLECSQTMGHDKMYWYQQDPGMELHLIHYSYGVNSTEKGDLSSESTVSRIRTEHFPLTLESARPSHTSQYLCASSESSGIEAFFGQGTRLTVV.

This clone showed up just once. The chain recombines TRBV2 with TRBJ2-1; D perhaps matches TRBD1 (5 bases). This CDR3 has 14 residues. With 5 bases removed from V and 0 bases from J, the gap between germline ends came to 8 bases. Germline lookup yields CDR1 SNHLY and CDR2 FYNNEI. DNA for the CDR3: TGTGCCAGCAGTTCAGACAGCTCCTACAATGAGCAGTTCTTC. As protein: CASSSDSSYNEQFF.

The chain couples TRBV19 to TRBJ1-1; TRBD1 matches 11 bases. Per germline, CDR1 LNHDA and CDR2 SQIVND (reference sequence). Germline trimming cut 7 bases from V and 4 bases from J; bases unmatched to any gene: 8. This CDR3 is built from 15 residues. CDR3: CASNRLGTGGTEAFF. The DNA for the CDR3 is TGTGCCAGTAATAGACTAGGGACAGGGGGCACTGAAGCTTTCTTT.

This chain uses TRBV2 with TRBJ1-5; D perhaps matches TRBD1 (6 bases). The CDR3 is made up of 16 amino acids. V lost 5 bases and J lost 7, with 21 bases in between. Per the germline V gene, CDR1 is SNHLY and CDR2 is FYNNEI. The CDR3 coding sequence is TGTGCCAGCAGTCCAGAAGGGGACCTAGGGGGACAGCCCCAGCATTTT. This gives the protein CASSPEGDLGGQPQHF.